These 32 T cell receptor beta chains share one sample of origin, sequenced in a study of T cell changes during pregnancy in multiple sclerosis. Only in-frame clones appear in the TCRdb table, and some are missing; sequencing was by immunoSEQ multiplex PCR. The sample records some 32,000 clones, over 75% being singletons. The input for sequencing was CD8+ T cells from peripheral blood mononuclear cells, taken in the second trimester of pregnancy. The origin of the receptors is a female donor with multiple sclerosis, enrolled in a pregnancy study.

Notes on this clone: The germline gene is not matched at one end of the junction; a read error may be the cause. The chain is built from TRBV6-5 and TRBJ1-4, with D perhaps matching TRBD1 (5 bases). The germline V gene has CDR1 MNHEY and CDR2 SVGAGI. The CDR3 spans 13 residues. CDR3 DNA: TGTGCCAGCAGTTACTCGACCGCGGGACTCCAAATTTTT. Its translation: CASSYSTAGLQIF.

The V call is TRBV2, the J call TRBJ1-2, with a tentative D call TRBD1 (6 bases). Between the trimmed V and J ends, which lost 7 bases and 2 bases, there was a span of 11 bases. The CDR3 sequence is 13 residues long. Germline CDR1 and CDR2: SNHLY and FYNNEI. The CDR3 DNA follows: TGTGCCAGCATCCGGGACAAAAACTATGGCTACACCTTC. Protein sequence: CASIRDKNYGYTF.

The chain carries TRBV6-1 and TRBJ1-1; tentative D call: TRBD1 (5 bases). CDR1 and CDR2 from the germline V gene are MNHNS and SASEGT. V was trimmed by 6 bases and J by 4 bases, leaving 12 bases between them. The CDR3 covers 13 residues. CDR3 sequence (DNA): TGTGCCAGCAGGGAGGACGGGGGCACTGAAGCTTTCTTT. As protein: CASREDGGTEAFF.

This sequence joins TRBV7-9 and TRBJ2-1; a possible D gene is TRBD2 (6 bases). The CDR3 loop spans 15 amino acids. Germline lookup yields CDR1 SEHNR and CDR2 FQNEAQ (reference sequence). The V gene lost 4 bases and the J gene lost 4 bases, with 14 bases spanning the gap. The CDR3 DNA is TGTGCCAGCAGCTCCCCTAATCGGGGGTACAATGAGCAGTTCTTC. Translating gives CASSSPNRGYNEQFF. Based on the CDR3 plus reference TRBV7-9 and TRBJ2-1, the full variable domain is DTGVSQNPRHKITKRGQNVTFRCDPISEHNRLYWYRQTLGQGPEFLTYFQNEAQLEKSRLLSDRFSAERPKGSFSTLEIQRTEQGDSAMYLCASSSPNRGYNEQFFGPGTRLTVL.

This clone appeared a single time. J is TRBJ1-2 and V is TRBV7-9, with TRBD1 matching over 8 bases. The CDR3 sequence is 14 residues long. CDR1 and CDR2 (germline): SEHNR, FQNEAQ (reference sequence). Trimming at V came to 5 bases and at J to 7 bases, leaving 9 bases not matched to a gene. The CDR3 sequence: CASSRLQGAFGYTF. The CDR3 region has the DNA TGTGCCAGCAGCCGTTTGCAGGGGGCTTTTGGCTACACCTTC.

The table lists this clone with a count of one. V usage is TRBV7-9 and J usage is TRBJ1-1; a possible D gene is TRBD1 (5 bases). The CDR3 is made up of 15 amino acids. The V gene lost 7 bases and the J gene lost 1 base, with 16 bases spanning the gap. Germline V gene data show CDR1 as SEHNR and CDR2 as FQNEAQ (reference sequence). CDR3 amino acids: CASTPWGRRNTEAFF. The CDR3 DNA sequence: TGTGCCAGCACCCCATGGGGCAGGCGGAACACTGAAGCTTTCTTT.

The rearrangement joins TRBV5-1 to TRBJ2-7; 11 bases line up with TRBD2. From germline, CDR1 is SGHRS and CDR2 YFSETQ. The V gene end was trimmed by 5 bases and the J gene end by 5 bases; junction bases not matched to a gene: 12. CDR3 length: 16 residues. In nucleotides, the CDR3 is TGCGCCAGCAGGGGAAATAGCGGGAGGGCCGGTGACGAGCAGTACTTC. This gives the protein CASRGNSGRAGDEQYF. Using reference TRBV5-1 and TRBJ2-7 for the parts outside the CDR3, the full variable domain is KAGVTQTPRYLIKTRGQQVTLSCSPISGHRSVSWYQQTPGQGLQFLFEYFSETQRNKGNFPGRFSGRQFSNSRSEMNVSTLELGDSALYLCASRGNSGRAGDEQYFGPGTRLTVT.

V is TRBV11-2 and J is TRBJ2-2; 7 positions agree with TRBD2. This CDR3 has 17 residues. Per germline, CDR1 SGHAT and CDR2 FQNNGV. V shed 1 base, J shed 5 bases, and the junction held 10 bases outside the gene matches. The CDR3 nucleotides read TGTGCCAGCAGCTTAGTTAGGCGGGAGAGGGATACCGGGGAGCTGTTTTTT. Translating gives CASSLVRRERDTGELFF.

The chain couples TRBV12-5 to TRBJ2-1, with TRBD2 matching 11 bases. CDR3 length equals 18 residues. CDR1 and CDR2 from the germline V gene are LGHNT and FRNRAP. With V trimmed by 2 bases and J by 3 bases, 9 bases remained unmatched. The CDR3 region has the DNA TGTGCTAGTGGTTTGACGGGGGCTAGCGGGAGGTACTACAATGAGCAGTTCTTC. Its protein product is CASGLTGASGRYYNEQFF.

This chain links TRBV19 with TRBJ2-1; perhaps TRBD2 as D (5 bases). The V and J ends lost 5 bases and 2 bases respectively, with 19 bases between them. Looked up from germline, CDR1 is LNHDA and CDR2 is SQIVND (reference sequence). This CDR3 is 17 amino acids long. The CDR3 sequence: CASSELGGRAPYNEQFF. CDR3 bases: TGTGCCAGTAGTGAACTAGGAGGCCGGGCCCCCTACAATGAGCAGTTCTTC.

The chain joins TRBV9 to TRBJ2-7, with TRBD2 as a possible D gene (5 bases). Germline CDR1 SGDLS, CDR2 YYNGEE. This CDR3 spans 12 amino acids. The V gene lost 4 bases and the J gene lost 3 bases, with 8 bases spanning the gap. As DNA, the CDR3 is TGTGCCAGCAGCCCCGGGGACTACGAGCAGTACTTC. It codes for CASSPGDYEQYF. The variable domain in full, completed from reference TRBV9 and TRBJ2-7, reads DSGVTQTPKHLITATGQRVTLRCSPRSGDLSVYWYQQSLDQGLQFLIQYYNGEERAKGNILERFSAQQFPDLHSELNLSSLELGDSALYFCASSPGDYEQYFGPGTRLTVT.

Here the CDR3 reads CASSSDRRNTEAFF. The CDR3 DNA reads TGTGCCAGCAGTTCGGACAGGCGGAACACTGAAGCTTTCTTT. The chain employs TRBV28 and TRBJ1-1; 7 bases are shared with TRBD1. Germline assignment: CDR1 MDHEN and CDR2 SYDVKM. With V trimmed by 4 bases and J by 1 base, 3 bases remained unmatched. The CDR3 contains 14 residues.

V usage is TRBV28 and J usage is TRBJ1-5, with 8 bases aligning to TRBD1. V was pared by 1 base and J by 4 bases, with 12 bases of the junction left unmatched. Germline loops: CDR1 MDHEN, CDR2 SYDVKM. This CDR3 is 18 amino acids long. The CDR3 loop reads CASSLFSWETGENQPQHF. The CDR3 DNA reads as TGTGCCAGCAGTTTATTTTCTTGGGAGACAGGGGAGAATCAGCCCCAGCATTTT.

The V gene is TRBV5-1, the J gene TRBJ1-1; 7 bases fit TRBD1. The CDR3 is 14 amino acids. The trim removed 4 bases at V and 1 base at J, leaving 4 bases unmatched. Germline V gene data show CDR1 as SGHRS and CDR2 as YFSETQ. The CDR3 DNA sequence: TGCGCCAGCAGCATTCGACAGGGGAACACTGAAGCTTTCTTT. Residues: CASSIRQGNTEAFF.

This clone came up once. The chain couples TRBV21-1 to TRBJ1-5. TRBV21-1 is termed a pseudogene. The CDR3 is made up of 12 amino acids. The CDR3 reads CAVGGFNQPQHF. As DNA, the CDR3 is TGTGCCGTGGGGGGTTTCAATCAGCCCCAGCATTTT.

This chain joins TRBV7-6 and TRBJ2-7, with D possibly being TRBD1 (5 bases). CDR3 length: 13 amino acids. The V gene lost 2 bases and the J gene lost 7 bases, with 12 bases spanning the gap. CDR1 and CDR2 (germline): SGHVS, FNYEAQ. CDR3 bases: TGTGCCAGCAGCTTATCGGCAGGGCGGGAGCAGTACTTC. Amino acid sequence: CASSLSAGREQYF.

V and J are TRBV6-5 and TRBJ1-2, with 7 bases aligning to TRBD1. V lost 4 bases and J lost 8; bases outside the gene matches: 13. The germline V gene encodes CDR1 MNHEY and CDR2 SVGAGI. CDR3 length: 15 residues. This CDR3 is CASSLYNDRERGYTF. CDR3 sequence (DNA): TGTGCCAGCAGTTTATACAATGACAGGGAAAGGGGCTACACCTTC.

In this sample, this clone turned up once. The rearrangement links TRBV7-9 to TRBJ2-1; TRBD2 matches 7 bases. V lost 2 bases and J lost 8; bases outside the gene matches: 9. The CDR3 sequence is 15 residues long. Germline CDR1 and CDR2: SEHNR and FQNEAQ (reference sequence). This CDR3 reads CASSLISGMRYEQFF. The CDR3 DNA is TGTGCCAGCAGCTTAATAAGCGGGATGAGGTATGAGCAGTTCTTC.

The chain uses TRBV19 and TRBJ1-2; TRBD1 agrees at 12 bases. This CDR3 spans 14 amino acids. Trimming removed 10 bases from V and 6 bases from J; junction bases left unmatched: 9. Germline values: CDR1 LNHDA, CDR2 SQIVND (reference sequence). The CDR3 sequence is CATQEGQGADGYTF. The CDR3 bases are TGTGCCACCCAGGAGGGACAGGGGGCCGATGGCTACACCTTC.

The chain uses TRBV2 and TRBJ2-3; D call uncertain. The CDR3 runs to 16 residues. V was clipped by 6 bases and J by 2 bases, with 18 bases between them. Germline V gives CDR1 SNHLY, CDR2 FYNNEI. CDR3 nucleotides: TGTGCCAGCAGCGTATATCGGGTGGTTTTCACAGATACGCAGTATTTT. This sequence encodes CASSVYRVVFTDTQYF.

V usage is TRBV5-1 and J usage is TRBJ2-2, with TRBD1 matching 7 bases. The CDR3 length is 15 residues. Germline loops: CDR1 SGHRS, CDR2 YFSETQ. V lost 6 bases, J lost 4 bases, and 9 bases stayed unmatched. CDR3 in DNA: TGCGCCAGCAACATACAGGGGAGAGGCACCGGGGAGCTGTTTTTT. Translation gives CASNIQGRGTGELFF.

The V call is TRBV2, the J call TRBJ2-1; 14 bases match TRBD2. V dropped 6 bases and J dropped 9; count of bases not matched to a gene: 4. In germline, CDR1 is SNHLY, CDR2 FYNNEI. CDR3 length: 14 amino acids. As DNA, the CDR3 is TGTGCCAGCAGGGGGACTAGCGGGAGCTCTGAGCAGTTCTTC. As protein: CASRGTSGSSEQFF.

Concerning this clone: A much larger clonotype is one base distant, so this may be a read error. Other nucleotide sequences from this sample produce the same CDR3. J is TRBJ1-1 and V is TRBV19; the D gene is possibly TRBD1 (6 bases). The V gene lost 1 base and the J gene lost 5 bases, with 8 bases spanning the gap. The germline gives CDR1 LNHDA, CDR2 SQIVND (reference sequence). This CDR3 is 13 amino acids long. The CDR3 reads CASSIGTATEAFF. The CDR3 region has the DNA TGTGCCAGTAGTATAGGGACAGCAACTGAAGCTTTCTTT.

This clone appeared once. V is TRBV7-9 and J is TRBJ2-7; D perhaps matches TRBD2 (5 bases). V was trimmed by 4 bases and J by 3 bases, leaving 7 bases between them. The germline CDR1 and CDR2 sequences are SEHNR and FQNEAQ (reference sequence). The CDR3 is 12 residues long. The CDR3 DNA sequence: TGTGCCAGCAGCTCCGAGGGCTACGAGCAGTACTTC. It encodes CASSSEGYEQYF.

In this sample, this clone turned up once. The chain recombines TRBV9 with TRBJ2-3, with D maybe TRBD2 (6 bases). The CDR3 runs to 15 residues. V was pared by 4 bases and J by 3 bases, with 15 bases between. From germline, CDR1 is SGDLS and CDR2 YYNGEE. CDR3 residues: CASSFGGAATDTQYF. CDR3 DNA sequence: TGTGCCAGCAGCTTCGGAGGGGCGGCGACAGATACGCAGTATTTT.

The chain joins TRBV27 to TRBJ2-7; D possibly corresponds to TRBD2 (5 bases). The CDR3 covers 13 residues. V dropped 1 base and J dropped 7 bases, with 11 bases sitting between them. In germline, CDR1 is MNHEY, CDR2 SMNVEV (reference sequence). The CDR3 here is CASSLWWGEEQYF. The CDR3 bases are TGTGCCAGCAGTTTATGGTGGGGAGAGGAGCAGTACTTC.

The sample holds one count of this clone. As DNA, the CDR3 is TGTGCCAGTAGTTCGGCGCTAGCGGGAGCCACATACAATGAGCAGTTCTTC. It specifies CASSSALAGATYNEQFF. The gene calls are TRBV19 and TRBJ2-1, with 10 bases aligning to TRBD2. Looked up from germline, CDR1 is LNHDA and CDR2 is SQIVND (reference sequence). This CDR3 is built from 17 residues. After removal of 5 bases from V and 4 bases from J, the junction contained 11 bases not matched to a gene.

This chain's CDR3 is CASSQAIAADTQYF. CDR3 in DNA: TGTGCCAGCAGCCAAGCTATCGCGGCAGATACGCAGTATTTT. The chain joins TRBV4-2 to TRBJ2-3, with D hard to call. Deletions cut 1 base from V and 4 bases from J, with 9 bases between. Germline-derived CDR1 and CDR2 are LGHNA and YNFKEQ. The CDR3 loop spans 14 amino acids.

V is TRBV5-6 and J is TRBJ2-3; no reliable D call. The J call is doubtful: the DNA matches TRBJ1-5 better. This CDR3 comprises 14 residues. CDR1 and CDR2 (germline): SGHDT, YYEEEE. This CDR3 is CASSLVEFTDTQHF. DNA of the CDR3: TGTGCCAGCAGCTTGGTAGAGTTTACAGATACGCAGCATTTT.

This clone was detected once. J is TRBJ2-3 and V is TRBV11-2; 7 bases match TRBD2. With V trimmed by 2 bases and J by 1 base, 12 bases remained unmatched. The CDR3 extends over 18 amino acids. Germline CDR1 and CDR2: SGHAT and FQNNGV. CDR3 loop: CASSLLWEGPRGTDTQYF. CDR3 DNA sequence: TGTGCCAGCAGCTTACTGTGGGAGGGGCCGCGGGGCACAGATACGCAGTATTTT.

The chain combines TRBV2 with TRBJ2-5; TRBD2 agrees at 14 bases. This CDR3 spans 19 amino acids. CDR1 SNHLY and CDR2 FYNNEI come from the germline V gene. Trimming took 6 bases from V and 2 from J; bases not matched to a gene: 14. CDR3 region: CASRIIRTSGRMWQETQYF. The CDR3 DNA reads TGTGCCAGCAGAATAATTCGGACTAGCGGGAGGATGTGGCAAGAGACCCAGTACTTC.

The chain joins TRBV11-2 to TRBJ2-7; 11 bases agree with TRBD1. Germline V lookup: CDR1 SGHAT, CDR2 FQNNGV. The J segment lost 3 bases and the V segment lost 5 bases, leaving 6 bases of the junction unmatched. This CDR3 is 15 amino acids long. The CDR3 is CASSHRDRGYYEQYF. CDR3 bases: TGTGCCAGCAGCCACAGGGACAGGGGGTACTACGAGCAGTACTTC.